This T cell receptor (beta chain) was recovered during a study of blood T cells in healthy people across ages. On the study more broadly: The template switching approach captured approximately one barcoded beta molecule for every two T cells.

Using a J-beta primer mix together with a sample-barcoded 5' primer, a second PCR was run for about 6 to 11 cycles. Each CDR3 protein gets one entry after TCRdb re-called the 5' RACE reads with MiXCR. The table has 730,000 or so distinct CDR3 sequences, roughly 41% seen once. The donors, all healthy, were Caucasians living in Russia, aged 6 to 90. The CDR3 contains 14 residues. Germline values: CDR1 MNHNS, CDR2 SASEGT. J was trimmed by 7 bases and V by 11 bases; bases with no gene match: 13. The sequenced sample consisted of blood. This receptor was identified in a woman aged 55-70 years in good health. This chain connects TRBV6-1 to TRBJ2-1; 8 bases agree with TRBD2. CDR3 residues: CACIAGSFFNEQFF. For the CDR3, the DNA is TGTGCCTGCATAGCGGGATCCTTTTTTAATGAGCAGTTCTTC.